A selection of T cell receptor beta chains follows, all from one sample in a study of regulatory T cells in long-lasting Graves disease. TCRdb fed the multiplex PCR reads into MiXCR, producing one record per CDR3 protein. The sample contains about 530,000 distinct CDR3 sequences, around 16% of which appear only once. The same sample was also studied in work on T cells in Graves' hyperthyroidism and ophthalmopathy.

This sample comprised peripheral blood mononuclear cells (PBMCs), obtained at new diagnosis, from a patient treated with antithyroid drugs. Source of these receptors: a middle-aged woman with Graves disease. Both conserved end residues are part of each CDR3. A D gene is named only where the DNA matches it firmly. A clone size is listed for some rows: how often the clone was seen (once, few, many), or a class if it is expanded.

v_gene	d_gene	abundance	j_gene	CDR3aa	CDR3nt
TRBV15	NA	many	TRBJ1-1	CATSRDRVDSSGSEAFF	TGTGCCACCAGCAGAGATAGGGTTGACTCCTCCGGGAGTGAAGCTTTCTTT
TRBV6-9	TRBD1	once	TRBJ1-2	CASSLVRTGGNGYTF	TGTGCCAGCAGTTTGGTTAGGACAGGGGGCAATGGCTACACCTTC
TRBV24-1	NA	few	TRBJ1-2	CATSDVTAYGYTF	TGTGCCACCAGTGATGTGACGGCCTATGGCTACACCTTC
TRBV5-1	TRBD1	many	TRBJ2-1	CASSPGQGSDEQFF	TGCGCCAGCAGCCCGGGACAGGGTTCGGATGAGCAGTTCTTC
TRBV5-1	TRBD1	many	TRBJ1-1	CASSHGTGSPEAFF	TGCGCCAGCAGCCACGGGACAGGGAGTCCTGAAGCTTTCTTT
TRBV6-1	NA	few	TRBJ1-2	CASREVGGPYGYTF	TGTGCCAGCAGGGAGGTCGGGGGGCCTTATGGCTACACCTTC
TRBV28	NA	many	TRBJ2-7	CASSFRLDLLTYEQYF	TGTGCCAGCAGTTTCCGCCTTGATCTACTGACCTACGAGCAGTACTTC
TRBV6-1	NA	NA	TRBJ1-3	CASPTEGNTIYF	TGTGCCAGCCCCACAGAGGGAAACACCATATATTTT
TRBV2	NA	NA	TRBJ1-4	CASRGRAVNEKLFF	TGTGCCAGCAGGGGTAGGGCGGTTAATGAAAAACTGTTTTTT
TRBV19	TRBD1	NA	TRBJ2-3	CASNLGQTSTDTQYF	TGTGCCAGTAACCTGGGACAGACTAGCACAGATACGCAGTATTTT
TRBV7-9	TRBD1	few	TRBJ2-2	CASSSRDRGLNGELFF	TGTGCCAGCTCCTCCCGGGACAGGGGGCTAAACGGGGAGCTGTTTTTT
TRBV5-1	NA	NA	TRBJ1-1	CASSVGGTGPGQTEAFF	TGCGCCAGCAGCGTTGGTGGGACTGGGCCGGGGCAGACTGAAGCTTTCTTT
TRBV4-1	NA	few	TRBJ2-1	CASSQDFFYNEQFF	TGCGCCAGCAGCCAAGATTTCTTCTACAATGAGCAGTTCTTC
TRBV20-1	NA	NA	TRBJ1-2	CSARVGVAGGYTF	TGCAGTGCGAGAGTCGGGGTTGCGGGCGGCTACACCTTC
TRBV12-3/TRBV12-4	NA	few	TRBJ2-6	CASSPSSGANVPTF	TGTGCCAGCAGCCCGAGCTCTGGGGCCAACGTCCCGACTTTC
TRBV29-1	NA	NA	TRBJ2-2	CSVADSPAGELFF	TGCAGCGTTGCGGACTCCCCAGCCGGGGAGCTGTTTTTT
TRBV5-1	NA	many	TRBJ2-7	CASSMGGTSSSYEQYF	TGCGCCAGCAGCATGGGCGGGACTTCGAGCTCCTACGAGCAGTACTTC
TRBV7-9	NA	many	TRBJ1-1	CASILTGRTEAFF	TGTGCCAGCATCCTAACGGGGCGGACTGAAGCTTTCTTT
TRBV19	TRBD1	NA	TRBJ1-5	CASSIDRTGASNQPQHF	TGTGCCAGTAGTATAGACCGGACAGGGGCCAGCAATCAGCCCCAGCATTTT
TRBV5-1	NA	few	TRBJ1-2	CASSLAYRTNYGYTF	TGCGCCAGCAGCTTGGCCTATAGGACTAACTATGGCTACACCTTC
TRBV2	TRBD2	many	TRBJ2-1	CASSPTLAGGYNEQFF	TGTGCCAGCAGTCCGACGCTAGCGGGGGGCTACAATGAGCAGTTCTTC
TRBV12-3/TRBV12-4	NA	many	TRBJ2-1	CASSTGHPEQFF	TGTGCCAGCAGTACGGGACACCCTGAGCAGTTCTTC
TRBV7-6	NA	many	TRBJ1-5	CASTPDAGLQPQHF	TGTGCCAGCACCCCAGACGCCGGACTTCAGCCCCAGCATTTT
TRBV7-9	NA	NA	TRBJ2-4	CASSLLNIQYF	TGTGCCAGCAGCCTCCTAAACATTCAGTACTTC
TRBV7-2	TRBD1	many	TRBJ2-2	CASRHGTGYTGELFF	TGTGCCAGCAGACACGGGACAGGGTATACCGGGGAGCTGTTTTTT
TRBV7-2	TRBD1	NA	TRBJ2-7	CASRPPGQNSYEQYF	TGTGCCAGCAGACCCCCGGGACAGAACTCCTACGAGCAGTACTTC
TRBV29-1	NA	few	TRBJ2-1	CSVGGDFNEQFF	TGCAGCGTTGGGGGGGATTTTAATGAGCAGTTCTTC
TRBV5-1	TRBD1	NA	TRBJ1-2	CASSERGLSGYTF	TGCGCCAGCAGCGAAAGGGGGCTTAGTGGCTACACCTTC
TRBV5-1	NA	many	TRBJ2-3	CASSLGQITDTQYF	TGTGCCAGCAGCTTGGGGCAGATCACAGATACGCAGTATTTT
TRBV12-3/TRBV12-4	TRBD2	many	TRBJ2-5	CASSPPGGGARTQYF	TGTGCCAGCAGTCCTCCGGGGGGGGGGGCAAGGACCCAGTACTTC
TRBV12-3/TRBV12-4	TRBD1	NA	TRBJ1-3	CASSPTGGRGNTIYF	TGTGCCAGCAGCCCTACAGGGGGCAGAGGAAACACCATATATTTT
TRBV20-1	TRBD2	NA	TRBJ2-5	CSARIKRGALQETQYF	TGCAGTGCTAGAATAAAGCGGGGGGCCTTACAAGAGACCCAGTACTTC
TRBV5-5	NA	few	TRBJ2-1	CASRKSSGGNEQFF	TGTGCCAGCAGAAAATCGTCCGGGGGCAATGAGCAGTTCTTC
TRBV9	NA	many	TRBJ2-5	CASSVGQGSWETQYF	TGTGCCAGCAGCGTCGGCCAGGGGAGTTGGGAGACCCAGTACTTC
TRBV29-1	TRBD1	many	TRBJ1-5	CSVGQGTNQPQHF	TGCAGCGTTGGACAGGGGACTAATCAGCCCCAGCATTTT
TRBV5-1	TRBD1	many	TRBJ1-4	CASSTRQGRREKLFF	TGCGCCAGCAGCACACGACAGGGTAGGCGTGAAAAACTGTTTTTT
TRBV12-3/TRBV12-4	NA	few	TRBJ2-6	CASSPGALGANVLTF	TGTGCCAGCAGTCCAGGGGCATTGGGGGCCAACGTCCTGACTTTC
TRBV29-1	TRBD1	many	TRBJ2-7	CSVGQGANYEQYF	TGCAGCGTGGGACAGGGGGCCAACTACGAGCAGTACTTC
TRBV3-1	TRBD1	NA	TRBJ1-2	CASSMATGETGYTF	TGTGCCAGCAGTATGGCGACAGGGGAGACGGGCTACACCTTC
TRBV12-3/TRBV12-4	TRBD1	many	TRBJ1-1	CASSRTGQTGHTEAFF	TGTGCCAGCAGCCGCACCGGTCAGACAGGGCACACTGAAGCTTTCTTT
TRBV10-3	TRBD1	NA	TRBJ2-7	CAISESRTGVVYEQYF	TGTGCCATCAGTGAGTCTCGGACAGGGGTCGTCTACGAGCAGTACTTC
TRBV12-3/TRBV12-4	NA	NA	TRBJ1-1	CVSGTEAFF	TGTGTCTCGGGGACTGAAGCTTTCTTT
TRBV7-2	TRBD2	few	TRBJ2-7	CASSLGGGAVQYF	TGTGCCAGCAGCTTAGGCGGGGGGGCCGTGCAGTACTTC
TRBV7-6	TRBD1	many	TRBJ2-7	CASSLEVTGFYEQYF	TGTGCCAGCAGCTTAGAAGTGACAGGGTTCTACGAGCAGTACTTC
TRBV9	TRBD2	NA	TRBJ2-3	CASSVVGLAGVVQYF	TGTGCCAGCAGCGTAGTTGGACTAGCGGGGGTTGTGCAGTATTTT
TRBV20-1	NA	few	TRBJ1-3	CSARREAGNTIYF	TGCAGTGCTAGAAGGGAAGCTGGAAACACCATATATTTT
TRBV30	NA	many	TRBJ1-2	CAWSYPGQDGYTF	TGTGCCTGGAGTTACCCAGGGCAGGATGGCTACACCTTC
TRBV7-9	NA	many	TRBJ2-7	CASSYKSYEQYF	TGTGCCAGCAGCTACAAATCCTACGAGCAGTACTTC
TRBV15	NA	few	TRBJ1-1	CATSRVYEYTEAFF	TGTGCCACCAGCAGAGTATACGAGTACACTGAAGCTTTCTTT
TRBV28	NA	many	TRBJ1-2	CASSFLRKDYGYTF	TGTGCCAGCAGTTTCCTACGAAAAGACTATGGCTACACCTTC
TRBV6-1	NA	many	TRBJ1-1	CASRRGANTEAFF	TGTGCCAGCCGGAGGGGGGCGAACACTGAAGCTTTCTTT
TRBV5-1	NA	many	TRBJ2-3	CASSLGVIETDTQYF	TGCGCCAGCAGCTTAGGCGTGATTGAGACAGATACGCAGTATTTT
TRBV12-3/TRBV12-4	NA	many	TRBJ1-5	CASSLAGAVQPQHF	TGTGCCAGCAGTTTAGCTGGGGCGGTTCAGCCCCAGCATTTT
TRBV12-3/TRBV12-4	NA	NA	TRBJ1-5	CASSPQVTQPQHF	TGTGCCAGCAGTCCCCAGGTTACTCAGCCCCAGCATTTT
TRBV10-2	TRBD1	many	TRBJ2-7	CASSGTGGTGYEQYF	TGCGCCAGCAGCGGGACAGGGGGTACGGGGTACGAGCAGTACTTC
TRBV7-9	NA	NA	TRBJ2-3	CASPRGSSTDTQYF	TGTGCCAGTCCGCGGGGCAGCAGCACAGATACGCAGTATTTT
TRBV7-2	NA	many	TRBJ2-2	CASSSQVGGGELFF	TGTGCCAGCAGCTCCCAGGTCGGAGGGGGGGAGCTGTTTTTT
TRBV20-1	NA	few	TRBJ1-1	CSAPPRAPNTEAFF	TGCAGTGCACCTCCCCGCGCCCCGAACACTGAAGCTTTCTTT